The 9 T cell receptor beta chains in this list originate from one sample, sequenced in a study of T cells after yellow fever vaccination. TCRdb itself ran the 5' RACE reads through MiXCR, one entry per CDR3 protein. The sample holds roughly 500,000 distinct CDR3 sequences; roughly 21% are singletons and the top ten take roughly an eighth. Sequencing was performed on PBMCs, taken 15 days after the yellow fever booster vaccination. Every receptor here comes from a man aged 25-45 years who received the YFV17D yellow fever vaccine.

V gene TRBV28 combines with J gene TRBJ2-5; weak D call: TRBD1 (6 bases). The CDR3 extends over 17 amino acids. Germline V gene data show CDR1 as MDHEN and CDR2 as SYDVKM. V lost 4 bases and J 3 bases, leaving 21 bases between the germline ends. CDR3 loop: CASSSMTKGSGEETQYF. In DNA, the CDR3 is TGTGCCAGCAGTTCCATGACCAAGGGTTCAGGGGAAGAGACCCAGTACTTC.

On this clonotype itself: A read error may produce the germline difference seen at one junction end. The V call is TRBV20-1, the J call TRBJ2-1, with D perhaps assigned TRBD1 or TRBD2 (5 bases each). Germline lookup yields CDR1 DFQATT and CDR2 SNEGSKA (reference sequence). There are 11 residues in the CDR3. The CDR3 spells CSARDGTGEFF. The CDR3 DNA is TGCAGTGCAAGAGACGGGACCGGGGAGTTCTTC.

This clonotype was observed many times. The chain links TRBV20-1 to TRBJ2-7; TRBD1 agrees at 9 bases. Germline CDR1 DFQATT, CDR2 SNEGSKA (reference sequence). This CDR3 contains 13 residues. J gave up 7 bases and V 3 bases, and 7 bases lay outside the gene matches. The CDR3 here is CSASQQGAGEQYF. CDR3 nucleotides: TGCAGTGCTAGTCAACAGGGGGCTGGTGAGCAGTACTTC.

As for this clonotype: A much larger clonotype is one base distant, so this may be a read error. This rearrangement joins TRBV20-1 to TRBJ2-5; TRBD1 matches at 9 bases. In germline, CDR1 is DFQATT, CDR2 SNEGSKA (reference sequence). CDR3 size: 16 residues. The CDR3, as DNA: TGCTGTGCTAGAGCCGTGTCTGGACAGGGGCCCGAGACCCAGTACTTC. Its protein product is CCARAVSGQGPETQYF.

This clonotype was counted only a few times. V is TRBV7-2 and J is TRBJ2-1, with TRBD2 matching over 7 bases. The CDR3 loop spans 14 amino acids. Germline CDR1 SGHTA, CDR2 FQGNSA. Trimming took 2 bases from V and 9 from J; bases not matched to a gene: 7. The CDR3 sequence: CASSLREGRGEQFF. For the CDR3, the DNA is TGTGCCAGCAGCTTAAGGGAGGGCCGGGGTGAGCAGTTCTTC. The variable domain in full, with the rest retrieved from reference TRBV7-2 and TRBJ2-1, is GAGVSQSPSNKVTEKGKDVELRCDPISGHTALYWYRQSLGQGLEFLIYFQGNSAPDKSGLPSDRFSAERTGGSVSTLTIQRTQQEDSAVYLCASSLREGRGEQFFGPGTRLTVL.

This rearrangement joins TRBV10-3 to TRBJ2-7; 11 nucleotides line up with TRBD2. After removal of 5 bases from V and 3 bases from J, the junction contained 3 bases not matched to a gene. CDR1 ENHRY and CDR2 SYGVKD come from the germline V gene. The CDR3 runs 14 residues. As DNA, the CDR3 is TGTGCCATCAGTACTACTAGCGGGAGCTACGAGCAGTACTTC. Its translation is CAISTTSGSYEQYF.

The sample holds a few counts of this clonotype. This chain links TRBV29-1 with TRBJ2-2, with D possibly matching TRBD1 (6 bases). This CDR3 has 14 amino acids. CDR1 is SQVTM and CDR2 is ANQGSEA in the germline V gene. Trimming shortened V by 7 bases and J by 4 bases, and 16 bases separated the two germline ends. The CDR3 protein is CSATRGSTTGELFF. In DNA form, the CDR3 reads TGCAGCGCGACCAGGGGTTCGACCACCGGGGAGCTGTTTTTT.

This clonotype was counted only a few times. The J gene is TRBJ2-1, the V gene TRBV3-1; maybe TRBD1 (5 bases). CDR1 LGHDT and CDR2 YNNKEL come from the germline V gene (reference sequence). The V and J ends lost 5 bases and 14 bases respectively, with 25 bases between them. The CDR3 is 15 residues long. CDR3: CASSTRTPWKGEEFF. The CDR3 coding sequence is TGTGCCAGCAGCACCCGAACTCCGTGGAAAGGGGAAGAGTTCTTC.

The chain is built from TRBV6-5 and TRBJ2-3; D call uncertain. There are 14 residues in the CDR3. Germline V CDR1 and CDR2: MNHEY, SVGAGI. V was pared by 2 bases and J by 4 bases, with 10 bases between. The CDR3: CASSYAPPPDTQYF. The CDR3 bases are TGTGCCAGCAGTTACGCCCCCCCTCCAGATACGCAGTATTTT.